A single sample is the source of the 24 T cell receptor beta chains below, sequenced in a study of siplizumab effects on memory and regulatory T cells. The repertoire was sequenced with immunoSEQ multiplex PCR; TCRdb's copy has only in-frame clones and lacks some. The sample consists of about 26,000 clones, 75% to 85% of them appearing once. Sequenced material: memory CD4+ T cells sorted from blood. The source is a human donor in good health.

To note about this clone: A far bigger clonotype differs at one base, so this is likely a read error. The chain couples TRBV5-8 to TRBJ1-1; no definite D call. V was shortened by 4 bases and J by 4 bases, with 11 bases between the two germline ends. The germline V gene encodes CDR1 SGHTS and CDR2 YDEGEE. The CDR3 loop spans 13 amino acids. The CDR3 region has the DNA TGTGCCAGCAGCAGGACGGGGAGCACTGAAGCTTTCTTT. This translates into CASSRTGSTEAFF.

The V and J genes are TRBV19 and TRBJ1-2; TRBD1 matches 7 bases. Germline V gives CDR1 LNHDA, CDR2 SQIVND (reference sequence). CDR3 length: 16 amino acids. V was pared by 2 bases and J by 1 base, with 7 bases of the junction left unmatched. In DNA, the CDR3 is TGTGCCAGTAGTATACGTTTACGGGACAGTAACTATGGCTACACCTTC. It codes for CASSIRLRDSNYGYTF.

The rearrangement uses TRBV19 and TRBJ1-1, with TRBD1 identical over 8 bases. There are 14 residues in the CDR3. V shed 3 bases and J 5 bases; nucleotides not matched to a gene: 5. From germline, CDR1 is LNHDA and CDR2 SQIVND (reference sequence). The CDR3 region has the DNA TGTGCCAGTAGTATTACAGGGGGGGGAACTGAAGCTTTCTTT. Protein product: CASSITGGGTEAFF.

This chain links TRBV9 with TRBJ2-3; 14 positions agree with TRBD2. The germline CDR1 and CDR2 sequences are SGDLS and YYNGEE. Trimming cost V 4 bases and J 6 bases; bases outside gene matches: 10. The CDR3 runs to 17 residues. The CDR3 spells CASSFGTSGSMSDTQYF. Here the CDR3 DNA reads TGTGCCAGCAGCTTCGGGACTAGCGGGAGTATGTCGGATACGCAGTATTTT.

This clone was recorded a few times. The gene calls are TRBV19 and TRBJ2-2; 9 bases align to TRBD1. The CDR3 runs 14 residues. The V gene's germline CDR1 is LNHDA and CDR2 SQIVND (reference sequence). Trimming cost V 11 bases and J 6 bases; bases outside gene matches: 10. CDR3 DNA: TGTGCCTCACGGGGGGACAGGGATGCCGGGGAGCTGTTTTTT. Its translation: CASRGDRDAGELFF.

The V and J genes are TRBV4-2 and TRBJ1-1, with TRBD1 as a possible D gene (6 bases). The length of the CDR3 is 14 residues. Germline assignment: CDR1 LGHNA and CDR2 YNFKEQ. V was cut by 0 bases and J by 9 bases, with 14 bases left in between. CDR3 sequence: CASSQDSRGTQAFF. CDR3 DNA: TGTGCCAGCAGCCAAGATAGTAGGGGGACTCAAGCTTTCTTT.

The V gene is TRBV10-3, the J gene TRBJ2-7, with unresolved D. The ends were cut back, 3 bases at V and 1 base at J, with 4 bases in the middle. The CDR3 sequence is 12 residues long. In germline, CDR1 is ENHRY, CDR2 SYGVKD. CDR3 protein: CAISDRSYEQYF. CDR3 coding DNA: TGTGCCATCAGTGACAGATCCTACGAGCAGTACTTC.

The J gene is TRBJ2-1, the V gene TRBV6-5, with D hard to call. V was cut by 5 bases and J by 3 bases, with 11 bases left in between. Germline V lookup: CDR1 MNHEY, CDR2 SVGAGI. The CDR3 extends over 14 amino acids. The CDR3 is CASSRHTLYNEQFF. In DNA, the CDR3 is TGTGCCAGCAGTCGACATACTCTCTACAATGAGCAGTTCTTC.

The chain couples TRBV5-1 to TRBJ2-7, with 13 bases matching TRBD2. Germline V gene sequence: CDR1 SGHRS, CDR2 YFSETQ. The CDR3 is 16 residues long. Trimming at V came to 3 bases and at J to 1 base, leaving 4 bases not matched to a gene. The DNA of the CDR3 is TGCGCCAGCAGCTGGACTAGCGGGAGCCAATCCTACGAGCAGTACTTC. Its protein product is CASSWTSGSQSYEQYF.

The genes are TRBV9 and TRBJ2-6; D is perhaps TRBD1 (6 bases). Germline V gene sequence: CDR1 SGDLS, CDR2 YYNGEE. The CDR3 length is 18 residues. V lost 6 bases and J lost 0, with 19 bases in between. The CDR3, as DNA: TGTGCCAGCACCTGGATGGGGGCTCCTCTCTCTGGGGCCAACGTCCTGACTTTC. Protein sequence: CASTWMGAPLSGANVLTF.

In this sample, this clone turned up once. The genes are TRBV28 and TRBJ1-5; D is unresolved. The CDR3 sequence is 13 residues long. V lost 3 bases, J lost 4 bases, and 7 bases lay in between. CDR1 MDHEN and CDR2 SYDVKM come from the germline V gene. DNA of the CDR3: TGTGCCAGCAGTTTCTTGGGAAATCAGCCCCAGCATTTT. This codes for CASSFLGNQPQHF.

The chain combines TRBV5-1 with TRBJ2-1; D may be TRBD1 (6 bases). The CDR3 extends over 14 amino acids. Germline values: CDR1 SGHRS, CDR2 YFSETQ. Deletions cut 2 bases from V and 8 bases from J, with 14 bases between. In nucleotides, the CDR3 is TGCGCCAGCAGCTTCAAACAGGGCTGGGATGAGCAGTTCTTC. The encoded protein is CASSFKQGWDEQFF.

This chain joins TRBV5-1 and TRBJ2-5; D possibly corresponds to TRBD1 (5 bases). Trimming removed 5 bases from V and 1 base from J, with 15 bases in between. The germline V gene has CDR1 SGHRS and CDR2 YFSETQ. The CDR3 is 15 amino acids. The CDR3 reads CASRKGTGLQETQYF. CDR3 DNA: TGCGCCAGCAGGAAAGGTACAGGCCTCCAAGAGACCCAGTACTTC.

The rearrangement uses TRBV19 and TRBJ2-2, with TRBD2 matching over 7 bases. The CDR3 has 13 amino acids. V shed 7 bases and J 14 bases; nucleotides not matched to a gene: 13. Germline lookup yields CDR1 LNHDA and CDR2 SQIVND (reference sequence). CDR3 loop: CASMERGSLILFF. DNA of the CDR3: TGTGCCAGTATGGAGCGGGGCTCCCTAATACTGTTTTTT.

The chain recombines TRBV5-4 with TRBJ1-2; D call uncertain. In germline, CDR1 is SGHNT, CDR2 YYREEE (reference sequence). CDR3 length: 11 residues. With 3 bases removed from V and 4 bases from J, the gap between germline ends came to 4 bases. CDR3 nucleotides: TGTGCCAGCAGCTCCAGCTATGGCTACACCTTC. Translated, it gives CASSSSYGYTF.

This clone has a handful of counts. J is TRBJ2-3 and V is TRBV2, with TRBD1 matching over 7 bases. CDR1 is SNHLY and CDR2 is FYNNEI in the germline V gene. Unmatched junction bases numbered 11, after V lost 7 bases and J lost 1 base. This CDR3 comprises 16 residues. Here the CDR3 DNA reads TGTGCCAGCAATCCCCTAGGGGGCGCCGGCACAGATACGCAGTATTTT. Its translation: CASNPLGGAGTDTQYF. Drawing the rest from reference TRBV2 and TRBJ2-3, the complete variable domain is EPEVTQTPSHQVTQMGQEVILRCVPISNHLYFYWYRQILGQKVEFLVSFYNNEISEKSEIFDDQFSVERPDGSNFTLKIRSTKLEDSAMYFCASNPLGGAGTDTQYFGPGTRLTVL.

CDR3 sequence reads: CASSKTGGRGNTIYF. The CDR3 nucleotides are TGTGCCAGTAGTAAAACAGGGGGCCGTGGAAACACCATATATTTT. The chain is built from TRBV19 and TRBJ1-3; TRBD1 matches at 9 bases. The V and J ends lost 4 bases and 3 bases, in that order; junction bases with no gene match: 4. Germline loops: CDR1 LNHDA, CDR2 SQIVND (reference sequence). There are 15 residues in the CDR3.

The chain is built from TRBV7-9 and TRBJ2-5, with D tentatively TRBD1 (5 bases). This CDR3 has 14 amino acids. V gave up 1 base and J gave up 2 bases, with 8 bases separating them. Germline CDR1 SEHNR, CDR2 FQNEAQ (reference sequence). For the CDR3, the DNA is TGTGCCAGCAGCTTAGGGGGCAGTCAAGAGACCCAGTACTTC. Encoded protein: CASSLGGSQETQYF. The variable domain in full, completed from reference TRBV7-9 and TRBJ2-5, reads DTGVSQNPRHKITKRGQNVTFRCDPISEHNRLYWYRQTLGQGPEFLTYFQNEAQLEKSRLLSDRFSAERPKGSFSTLEIQRTEQGDSAMYLCASSLGGSQETQYFGPGTRLLVL.

The chain recombines TRBV9 with TRBJ2-6, with no clear D. V was pared by 2 bases and J by 0 bases, with 6 bases between. The CDR3 has 15 amino acids. The V gene's germline CDR1 is SGDLS and CDR2 YYNGEE. Written as DNA, the CDR3 is TGTGCCAGCAGCGTTCTCAACTCTGGGGCCAACGTCCTGACTTTC. This gives the protein CASSVLNSGANVLTF.

This chain connects TRBV5-5 to TRBJ1-4, with 7 bases fitting TRBD1. Germline V CDR1 and CDR2: SGHKS, YYEKEE (reference sequence). This CDR3 has 13 residues. With V trimmed by 7 bases and J by 3 bases, 3 bases remained unmatched. This CDR3 is CASFGTANEKLFF. In DNA form, the CDR3 reads TGTGCCAGCTTCGGGACAGCTAATGAAAAACTGTTTTTT.

The chain is built from TRBV6-6 and TRBJ2-3, with D perhaps assigned TRBD1 or TRBD2 (5 bases each). The V end lost 5 bases, the J end lost 14 bases, and 20 bases lay between the germline ends. The CDR3 totals 13 residues. Looked up from germline, CDR1 is MNHNY and CDR2 is SVGAGI (reference sequence). CDR3 region: CASSPTLPRGVYF. The CDR3 DNA sequence: TGTGCCAGCAGTCCTACTCTCCCGAGGGGTGTGTATTTT.

The rearrangement joins TRBV11-3 to TRBJ2-5; no reliable D call. CDR3 length: 12 residues. In germline, CDR1 is SGHNT, CDR2 YENEEA. V was trimmed by 2 bases and J by 5 bases, leaving 6 bases between them. CDR3 nucleotide sequence: TGTGCCAGCAGCTTATCCGTGGAGACCCAGTACTTC. The encoded protein is CASSLSVETQYF.

The genes are TRBV27 and TRBJ2-1, with D possibly called TRBD1 or TRBD2 (5 bases each). Germline V gene data show CDR1 as MNHEY and CDR2 as SMNVEV (reference sequence). CDR3 length: 15 residues. V lost 7 bases, J lost 4 bases, and 17 bases lay in between. The CDR3 nucleotides are TGTGCCAGCAATCGCCGGGGCCGGAATTACAATGAGCAGTTCTTC. Protein product: CASNRRGRNYNEQFF.

The chain recombines TRBV5-1 with TRBJ2-6, with 7 bases lining up with TRBD2. Germline V gives CDR1 SGHRS, CDR2 YFSETQ. V gave up 6 bases and J gave up 0 bases; unmatched junction bases: 0. CDR3 length: 14 residues. The CDR3 is CASTGGSGANVLTF. The DNA of the CDR3 is TGCGCCAGCACGGGGGGCTCTGGGGCCAACGTCCTGACTTTC.